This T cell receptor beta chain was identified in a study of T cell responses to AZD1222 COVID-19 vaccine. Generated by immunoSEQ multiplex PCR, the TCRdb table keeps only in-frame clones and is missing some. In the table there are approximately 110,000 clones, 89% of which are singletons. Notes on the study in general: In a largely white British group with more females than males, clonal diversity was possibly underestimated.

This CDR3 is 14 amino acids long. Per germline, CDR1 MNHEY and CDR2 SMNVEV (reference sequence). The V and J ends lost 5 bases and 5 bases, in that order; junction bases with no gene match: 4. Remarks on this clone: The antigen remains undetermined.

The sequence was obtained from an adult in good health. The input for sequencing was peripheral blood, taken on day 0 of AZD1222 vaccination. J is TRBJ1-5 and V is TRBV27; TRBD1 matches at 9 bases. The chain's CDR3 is CASSQGQGYQPQHF. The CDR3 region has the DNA TGTGCCAGCAGTCAAGGACAGGGGTATCAGCCCCAGCATTTT.